The clone carrying this TCR beta chain was found many times. Its antigen remains unknown. These data belong to a study of T cells in Graves' hyperthyroidism and ophthalmopathy. CDR3 length: 14 residues. Trimming shortened V by 8 bases and J by 2 bases, and 15 bases separated the two germline ends. TCR beta CDR3 regions were amplified from RNA transcripts. The primer set for the first-round RT-PCR of the TCR CDR3 was HTBI. MiXCR, applied by TCRdb to the multiplex PCR reads, yields one record per CDR3 protein. The repertoire holds hundreds of thousands of distinct CDR3 sequences, with roughly 15% as singletons. This sample holds PBMCs from approximately 9 ml fresh peripheral blood. Study-wide results and limits: By a 13 V-J model, ophthalmopathy was set apart from stable hyperthyroidism.

This receptor was taken from a woman under 30 with Graves' ophthalmopathy. The chain joins TRBV12-3 or TRBV12-4 to TRBJ2-5, with D perhaps matching TRBD1 or TRBD2 (5 bases each). Material: blood. CDR3 sequence reads: CASSKRGWQETQYF. The CDR3 DNA reads TGTGCCAGCTCAAAGAGGGGATGGCAAGAGACCCAGTACTTC.